The 7 T cell receptor beta chains given below trace back to one sample, sequenced in a study of blood T cell repertoires in COVID-19. Method: immunoSEQ multiplex PCR; TCRdb's copy keeps in-frame clones and lacks some. The data contain around 700,000 clones, 75% to 90% of them singletons. Sequencing was carried out using peripheral blood. Receptors were obtained from a woman younger than 30 with acute or convalescent COVID-19.

V usage is TRBV6-5 and J usage is TRBJ1-2; tentatively, D is TRBD1 (6 bases). V dropped 2 bases and J dropped 4 bases, with 17 bases sitting between them. This CDR3 spans 16 amino acids. The V gene's germline CDR1 is MNHEY and CDR2 SVGAGI. The CDR3 bases are TGTGCCAGCAGTTACAGTTCACAGGGCCCGACCTATGGCTACACCTTC. It translates to CASSYSSQGPTYGYTF.

The chain links TRBV30 to TRBJ1-2, with D maybe TRBD1 (6 bases). This CDR3 is 14 amino acids long. V was shortened by 8 bases and J by 1 base, with 17 bases between the two germline ends. Germline V gene data show CDR1 as GTSNPN and CDR2 as SVGIG (reference sequence). CDR3 nucleotide sequence: TGTGCCCGGGAACAGGGAGTAAGTAACTATGGCTACACCTTC. Its translation is CAREQGVSNYGYTF.

J is TRBJ2-3 and V is TRBV9; a possible D gene is TRBD2 (6 bases). The CDR3 runs 16 residues. The germline CDR1 and CDR2 sequences are SGDLS and YYNGEE. V lost 3 bases and J lost 0, with 14 bases in between. CDR3 protein: CASSEAGRSSTDTQYF. CDR3 in DNA: TGTGCCAGCAGCGAGGCGGGGCGATCTAGCACAGATACGCAGTATTTT.

The chain has TRBV6-5 and TRBJ2-1, with 9 bases aligning to TRBD2. CDR1 MNHEY and CDR2 SVGAGI come from the germline V gene. The CDR3 is 16 amino acids. Unmatched junction bases numbered 8, after V lost 4 bases and J lost 4 bases. For the CDR3, the DNA is TGTGCCAGCAGTTCCCTGGCGGGGGGGGCTTACAATGAGCAGTTCTTC. Translation: CASSSLAGGAYNEQFF.

The V gene is TRBV19, the J gene TRBJ1-1; the match to TRBD1 covers 10 bases. There are 14 residues in the CDR3. The V and J ends lost 4 bases and 1 base, in that order; junction bases with no gene match: 0. CDR1 LNHDA and CDR2 SQIVND come from the germline V gene (reference sequence). The CDR3 sequence is CASSRDRGNTEAFF. In nucleotides, the CDR3 is TGTGCCAGTAGTAGGGACAGGGGGAACACTGAAGCTTTCTTT.

This chain connects TRBV5-1 to TRBJ1-6, with 7 bases fitting TRBD1. Looked up from germline, CDR1 is SGHRS and CDR2 is YFSETQ. This CDR3 has 15 amino acids. Trimming removed 5 bases from V and 5 bases from J; junction bases left unmatched: 7. The CDR3 sequence is CASSPLTGNNSPLHF. The CDR3 DNA sequence: TGCGCCAGCAGTCCCCTGACAGGGAATAATTCACCCCTCCACTTT.

This clone was counted a few times. The chain is built from TRBV18 and TRBJ1-3; possibly TRBD1 for D (5 bases). Germline CDR1 and CDR2: KGHSH and LQKENI. The V and J ends lost 2 bases and 5 bases respectively, with 10 bases between them. The CDR3 is 14 amino acids. CDR3 sequence reads: CASSPGRGRNTIYF. In DNA form, the CDR3 reads TGTGCCAGCTCACCAGGGAGGGGCAGAAACACCATATATTTT.